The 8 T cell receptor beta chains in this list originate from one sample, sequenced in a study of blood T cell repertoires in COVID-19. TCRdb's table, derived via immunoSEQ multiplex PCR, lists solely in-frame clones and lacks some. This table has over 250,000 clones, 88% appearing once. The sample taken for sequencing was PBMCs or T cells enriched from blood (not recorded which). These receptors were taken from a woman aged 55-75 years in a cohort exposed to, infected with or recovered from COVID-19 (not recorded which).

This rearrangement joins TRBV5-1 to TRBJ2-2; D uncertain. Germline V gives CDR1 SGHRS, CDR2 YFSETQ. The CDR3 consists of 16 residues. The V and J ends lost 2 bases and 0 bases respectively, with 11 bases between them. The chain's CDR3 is CASSFRSMANTGELFF. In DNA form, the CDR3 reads TGCGCCAGCAGCTTCCGGTCAATGGCGAACACCGGGGAGCTGTTTTTT.

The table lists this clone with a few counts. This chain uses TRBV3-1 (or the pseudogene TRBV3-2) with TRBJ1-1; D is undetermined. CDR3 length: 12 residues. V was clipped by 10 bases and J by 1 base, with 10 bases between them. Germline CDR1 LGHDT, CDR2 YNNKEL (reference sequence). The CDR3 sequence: CATTRGNTEAFF. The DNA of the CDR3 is TGTGCCACCACACGGGGGAACACTGAAGCTTTCTTT.

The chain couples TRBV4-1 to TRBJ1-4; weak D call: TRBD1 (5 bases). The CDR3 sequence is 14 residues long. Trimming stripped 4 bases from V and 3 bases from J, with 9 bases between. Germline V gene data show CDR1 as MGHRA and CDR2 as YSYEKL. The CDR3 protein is CASSLRDANEKLFF. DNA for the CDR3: TGCGCCAGCAGCCTCAGGGATGCTAATGAAAAACTGTTTTTT.

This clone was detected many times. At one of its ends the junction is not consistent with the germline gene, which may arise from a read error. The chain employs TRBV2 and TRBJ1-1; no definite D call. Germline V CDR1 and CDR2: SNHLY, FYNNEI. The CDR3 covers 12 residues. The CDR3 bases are TGTGCCAGCAGTGAAGGCCGTGGTTGGCCACCTTGG. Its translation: CASSEGRGWPPW.

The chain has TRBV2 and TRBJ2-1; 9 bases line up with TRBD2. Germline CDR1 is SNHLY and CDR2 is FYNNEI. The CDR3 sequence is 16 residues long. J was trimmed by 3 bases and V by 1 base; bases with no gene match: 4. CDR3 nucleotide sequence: TGTGCCAGCAGTGAAGTTCGACTAGCGGTCTACAATGAGCAGTTCTTC. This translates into CASSEVRLAVYNEQFF.

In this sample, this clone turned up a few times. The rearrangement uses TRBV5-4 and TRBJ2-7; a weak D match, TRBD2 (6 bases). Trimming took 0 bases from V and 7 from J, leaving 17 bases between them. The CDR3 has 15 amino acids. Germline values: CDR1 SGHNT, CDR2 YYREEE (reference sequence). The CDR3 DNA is TGTGCCAGCAGCTTGGCCACGGCGGGAACGCATGAGCAGTACTTC. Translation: CASSLATAGTHEQYF.

CDR3 residues: CASRPTGQSDNEKLFF. Written as DNA, the CDR3 is TGTGCCAGCAGGCCTACCGGACAGAGCGACAATGAAAAACTGTTTTTT. This rearrangement joins TRBV27 to TRBJ1-4, with a tentative D call TRBD1 (6 bases). CDR1 and CDR2 from the germline V gene are MNHEY and SMNVEV (reference sequence). V was cut by 6 bases and J by 5 bases, with 19 bases left in between. The CDR3 has 16 amino acids.

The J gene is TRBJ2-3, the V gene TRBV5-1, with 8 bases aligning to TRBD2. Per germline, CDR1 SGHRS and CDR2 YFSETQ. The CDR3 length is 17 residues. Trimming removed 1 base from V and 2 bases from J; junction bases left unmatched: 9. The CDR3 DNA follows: TGCGCCAGCAGCTTGTTTCGGGCGGGAGGCCACACAGATACGCAGTATTTT. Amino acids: CASSLFRAGGHTDTQYF.